The rows below give T cell receptor beta chains drawn from one sample of a study of Ad26.COV2.S vaccination and SARS-CoV-2 variants. The method was immunoSEQ multiplex PCR; TCRdb's version includes in-frame clones alone and lacks a portion of them. The profile covers roughly 350,000 clones, with roughly 87% appearing a single time and about 3.5% taken by the ten largest. The sequences come from peripheral blood, collected in a trial of Ad26.COV2.S vaccine versus placebo. These receptors were obtained from a person between 18 and 60 years old who received the Ad26.COV2.S COVID-19 vaccine or a placebo. Each CDR3 is given with its conserved first and last residue. A D gene is named only where the DNA matches it firmly. Rows may omit the clone size; those that give it use once, few, many or a size class.

.	.	TRBV29-1	TRBJ1-1	CSVGGRLNTEAFF	TGCAGCGTTGGGGGCCGCCTTAACACTGAAGCTTTCTTT
.	.	TRBV12-3/TRBV12-4	TRBJ2-5	CASSTPGATQYF	TGTGCCAGCAGTACCCCGGGGGCGACCCAGTACTTC
.	.	TRBV28	TRBJ1-2	CASSPGSISYYGYTF	TGTGCCAGCAGTCCGGGCAGTATTAGCTACTATGGCTACACCTTC
.	TRBD1	TRBV29-1	TRBJ1-5	CSVATGAWSRNQPQHF	TGCAGCGTTGCGACAGGGGCTTGGAGTCGCAATCAGCCCCAGCATTTT
.	.	TRBV6-5	TRBJ1-1	CASSSPQGPAEAFF	TGTGCCAGCAGTTCTCCTCAGGGACCCGCTGAAGCTTTCTTT
.	.	TRBV12-5	TRBJ1-4	CASGLGREKLFF	TGTGCTAGTGGTTTGGGGAGGGAAAAACTGTTTTTT
.	.	TRBV5-4	TRBJ2-1	CASSLRQNNNEQFF	TGTGCCAGCAGCTTGAGGCAGAACAACAATGAGCAGTTCTTC
.	TRBD2	TRBV2	TRBJ2-2	CASKLSGRKTGELFF	TGTGCCAGCAAGTTGTCCGGGAGGAAAACCGGGGAGCTGTTTTTT
.	TRBD1	TRBV19	TRBJ2-1	CASSTGDRQFF	TGTGCCAGTAGTACCGGGGACAGGCAGTTCTTC
.	TRBD2	TRBV29-1	TRBJ2-2	CSVETGGWVDTGELFF	TGCAGCGTTGAAACCGGGGGGTGGGTCGACACCGGGGAGCTGTTTTTT
.	.	TRBV3-1/TRBV3-2	TRBJ2-7	CASSPGRRNPMYF	TGTGCCAGCAGCCCAGGGCGCCGAAACCCAATGTACTTC
.	.	TRBV21-1	TRBJ1-4	CATDVSTNEKLFF	TGTGCCACAGACGTCAGCACTAATGAAAAACTGTTTTTT
once	.	TRBV29-1	TRBJ2-1	CSAGRRDARSNEQFF	TGCAGCGCCGGCCGCCGGGACGCCCGCAGCAATGAGCAGTTCTTC
.	.	TRBV12-3/TRBV12-4	TRBJ2-1	CASSLSGGNEQFF	TGTGCCAGCAGTTTATCTGGGGGCAATGAGCAGTTCTTC
once	TRBD1	TRBV14	TRBJ2-4	CASSQERTGRLLAKNIQYF	TGTGCCAGCAGCCAAGAGCGGACAGGGCGACTACTAGCCAAAAACATTCAGTACTTC
.	.	TRBV9	TRBJ1-3	CASSTYSGNTIYF	TGTGCCAGCAGCACGTACTCAGGAAACACCATATATTTT
.	TRBD1	TRBV3-1/TRBV3-2	TRBJ1-6	CASSPFGTANSPLHF	TGTGCCAGCAGCCCTTTCGGGACAGCCAATTCACCCCTCCACTTT
.	TRBD1	TRBV6-1	TRBJ1-5	CASSEAGTGYQPQHF	TGTGCCAGCAGTGAAGCGGGGACAGGGTACCAGCCCCAGCATTTT
once	.	TRBV3-1/TRBV3-2	TRBJ2-7	CASSQEGQIQGF	TGTGCCAGCAGCCAAGAGGGACAAATCCAGGGCTTC
.	TRBD2	TRBV3-1/TRBV3-2	TRBJ2-1	CASSQDPGLAYNEQFF	TGTGCCAGCAGCCAAGACCCCGGACTAGCGTACAATGAGCAGTTCTTC
few	.	TRBV30	TRBJ1-1	CAWSVLENTEAFF	TGTGCCTGGAGTGTACTCGAGAACACTGAAGCTTTCTTT
.	.	TRBV5-1	TRBJ2-7	CASSPPGLGPRSYEQYF	TGCGCCAGCAGCCCTCCTGGTCTCGGGCCAAGGAGCTACGAGCAGTACTTC
.	TRBD1	TRBV18	TRBJ2-3	CASSPGQGTDTQYF	TGTGCCAGCTCACCGGGACAGGGCACAGATACGCAGTATTTT
.	.	TRBV14	TRBJ1-2	CASSQDPTYGYTF	TGTGCCAGCAGCCAAGATCCCACCTATGGCTACACCTTC
.	.	TRBV10-3	TRBJ1-3	CAIRSYRDNSGNTIYF	TGTGCCATCAGAAGTTACCGGGACAACTCTGGAAACACCATATATTTT
.	TRBD1	TRBV30	TRBJ1-5	CAWSVGTALSNQPQHF	TGTGCCTGGAGTGTCGGGACAGCATTAAGCAATCAGCCCCAGCATTTT
.	.	TRBV12-3/TRBV12-4	TRBJ2-5	CASSIGGFETQYF	TGTGCCAGCAGCATAGGGGGATTCGAGACCCAGTACTTC
.	.	TRBV7-8	TRBJ1-1	CASSLYEQGSTEAFF	TGTGCCAGCAGCTTATATGAACAGGGAAGTACTGAAGCTTTCTTT
.	.	TRBV5-6	TRBJ1-2	CASSLGQVLVGYTF	TGTGCCAGCAGCTTGGGACAGGTCCTTGTGGGCTACACCTTC
.	TRBD1	TRBV11-2	TRBJ2-7	CASSSTRGTAYEQYF	TGTGCCAGCAGCTCAACTAGGGGGACAGCCTACGAGCAGTACTTC
few	.	TRBV18	TRBJ1-1	CASSPPGDTEAFF	TGTGCCAGCTCACCTCCGGGGGACACTGAAGCTTTCTTT
.	.	TRBV10-2	TRBJ2-7	CASSDLGEQYF	TGCGCCAGCAGTGATCTGGGGGAGCAGTACTTC
.	.	TRBV30	TRBJ1-5	CAWSVARGDQPQHF	TGTGCCTGGAGTGTAGCCCGGGGCGATCAGCCCCAGCATTTT
.	.	TRBV19	TRBJ1-2	CASTGLRADYGYTF	TGTGCCAGTACGGGGTTGAGGGCCGACTATGGCTACACCTTC
.	.	TRBV5-6	TRBJ1-2	CASSFGQATYGYTF	TGTGCCAGCAGCTTCGGGCAAGCTACCTATGGCTACACCTTC
.	.	TRBV12-3/TRBV12-4	TRBJ2-6	CASTFLGNVLTF	TGTGCCAGCACCTTCTTAGGGAACGTCCTGACTTTC
once	.	TRBV6-2/TRBV6-3	TRBJ2-1	CASSLWGANEQFF	TGTGCCAGCAGTTTATGGGGGGCGAATGAGCAGTTCTTC
.	.	TRBV7-6	TRBJ1-2	CASSSEIGQNYYGYTF	TGTGCCAGCAGCTCTGAAATTGGACAGAATTACTATGGCTACACCTTC
.	.	TRBV29-1	TRBJ1-1	CSVEQLTWAFF	TGCAGCGTTGAGCAATTGACCTGGGCTTTCTTT
.	.	TRBV4-1	TRBJ2-3	CASSQDRRPEDTQYF	TGCGCCAGCAGCCAAGATCGTCGCCCAGAGGATACGCAGTATTTT
few	.	TRBV6-5	TRBJ1-2	CASRPGRNYGYTF	TGTGCCAGCAGGCCAGGCAGGAACTATGGCTACACCTTC
.	.	TRBV4-3	TRBJ2-5	CASSQNPVGGETQYF	TGCGCCAGCAGCCAAAATCCGGTGGGGGGAGAGACCCAGTACTTC
.	.	TRBV9	TRBJ1-1	CAGEGLPSSEAFF	TGTGCCGGGGAGGGGCTCCCTTCTTCCGAAGCTTTCTTT
.	.	TRBV5-1	TRBJ1-4	CASSPWGREEKLFF	TGCGCCAGCAGCCCGTGGGGGCGTGAAGAAAAACTGTTTTTT
.	.	TRBV10-3	TRBJ1-1	CAIRHTGDMNTEAFF	TGTGCCATCAGACATACAGGCGACATGAACACTGAAGCTTTCTTT
.	TRBD2	TRBV18	TRBJ2-5	CASSLAGVQETQYF	TGTGCCAGCTCACTTGCGGGGGTCCAAGAGACCCAGTACTTC
.	.	TRBV7-6	TRBJ1-2	CASSPRQTANYGYTF	TGTGCCAGCAGCCCAAGACAGACAGCTAACTATGGCTACACCTTC
.	.	TRBV9	TRBJ1-4	CASSVAPGATNEKLFF	TGTGCCAGCAGCGTAGCTCCCGGGGCAACTAATGAAAAACTGTTTTTT
.	.	TRBV27	TRBJ1-6	CASRYRSSYNSPLHF	TGTGCCAGCAGATACAGGAGCTCCTATAATTCACCCCTCCACTTT
.	.	TRBV6-5	TRBJ2-3	CASSYSIRLTDTQYF	TGTGCCAGCAGTTACTCGATACGGCTCACAGATACGCAGTATTTT
.	TRBD2	TRBV28	TRBJ2-6	CARRGRGGVAGANVLTF	TGTGCCCGCCGGGGCCGGGGGGGTGTTGCTGGGGCCAACGTCCTGACTTTC
.	.	TRBV5-1	TRBJ1-4	CASRREAQLYEKLFF	TGCGCCAGCAGGCGGGAGGCCCAACTTTATGAAAAACTGTTTTTT
.	TRBD1	TRBV29-1	TRBJ2-5	CSARGGNQETQYF	TGCAGCGCCAGAGGGGGCAATCAAGAGACCCAGTACTTC
once	.	TRBV6-5	TRBJ2-7	CASTLDISEQYF	TGTGCCAGCACTTTGGACATTTCCGAGCAGTACTTC
.	.	TRBV12-3/TRBV12-4	TRBJ1-6	CASSQGVSPLHF	TGTGCCAGCAGTCAAGGGGTTTCACCCCTCCACTTT
.	.	TRBV6-5	TRBJ2-5	CASSYSKAPGETQYF	TGTGCCAGCAGTTACTCGAAAGCCCCGGGAGAGACCCAGTACTTC